These 5 T cell receptor beta chains came from one sample sequenced in a study of Tregs in tolerant kidney transplant recipients. Method: immunoSEQ multiplex PCR; TCRdb's copy keeps in-frame clones and lacks some. Counted here are about 73,000 clones, 75% to 95% occurring once; the ten biggest clones make up about 0.3%. Source: Tregs from blood, taken before the transplant. The receptor source for this set is a human donor who received a combined kidney and bone marrow transplant.

DNA for the CDR3: TGCGCCAGCAGTGATGTCGGGACAGGGCATGAAAAACTGTTTTTT. Its protein is CASSDVGTGHEKLFF. V usage is TRBV10-1 and J usage is TRBJ1-4; 9 bases are shared with TRBD1. There are 15 residues in the CDR3. Germline CDR1 is WNHNN and CDR2 is SYGVQD (reference sequence). V lost 3 bases and J lost 6; bases outside the gene matches: 5.

CDR3 sequence reads: CASSYRTGKTDTQYF. CDR3 DNA: TGTGCCAGCAGTTACCGGACAGGAAAGACAGATACGCAGTATTTT. This chain links TRBV6-5 with TRBJ2-3; TRBD1 agrees at 7 bases. The CDR3 consists of 15 residues. The J segment lost 3 bases and the V segment lost 2 bases, leaving 5 bases of the junction unmatched. CDR1 and CDR2 (germline): MNHEY, SVGAGI.

V gene TRBV4-2 combines with J gene TRBJ2-3, with D perhaps being TRBD1 or TRBD2 (6 bases each). Germline V gene lookup returns CDR1 LGHNA and CDR2 YNFKEQ. V lost 0 bases to trimming and J lost 3 bases, with 10 bases between them. This CDR3 is 15 amino acids long. The CDR3 loop is CASSQEGAGTDTQYF. In nucleotides, the CDR3 is TGTGCCAGCAGCCAAGAGGGGGCGGGGACAGATACGCAGTATTTT.

The chain employs TRBV15 and TRBJ2-2; TRBD1 is a possible D gene (6 bases). Germline values: CDR1 LNHNV, CDR2 YYDKDF (reference sequence). This CDR3 spans 15 amino acids. The V gene lost 4 bases and the J gene lost 6 bases, with 15 bases spanning the gap. CDR3 sequence reads: CATSTSGTRSGELFF. The CDR3 coding sequence is TGTGCCACCAGCACCTCCGGGACACGGTCCGGGGAGCTGTTTTTT.

The rearrangement links TRBV19 to TRBJ2-3; no clear D gene. CDR1 and CDR2 from the germline V gene are LNHDA and SQIVND (reference sequence). This CDR3 has 14 residues. V lost 4 bases and J lost 4, with 12 bases in between. The CDR3 here is CASSTRSGSDTQYF. CDR3 nucleotides: TGTGCCAGTAGTACCCGGAGTGGGTCAGATACGCAGTATTTT.